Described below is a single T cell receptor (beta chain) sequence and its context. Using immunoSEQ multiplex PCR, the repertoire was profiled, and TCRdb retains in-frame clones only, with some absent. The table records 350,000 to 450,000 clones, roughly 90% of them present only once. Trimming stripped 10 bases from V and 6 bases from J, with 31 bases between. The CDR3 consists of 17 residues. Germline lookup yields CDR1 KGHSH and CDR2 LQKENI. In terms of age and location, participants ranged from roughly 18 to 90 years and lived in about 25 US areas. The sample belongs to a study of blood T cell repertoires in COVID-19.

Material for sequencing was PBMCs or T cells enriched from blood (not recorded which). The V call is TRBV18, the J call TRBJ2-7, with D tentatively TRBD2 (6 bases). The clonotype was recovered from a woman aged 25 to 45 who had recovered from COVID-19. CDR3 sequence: CATRPELAEKSLAEQYF. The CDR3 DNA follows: TGTGCCACCCGGCCGGAATTAGCGGAAAAGTCCCTAGCCGAGCAGTACTTC.